Presented here are 31 T cell receptor beta chains from one specimen sequenced in a study of cytomegalovirus exposure and HLA in healthy donors. Some clones are missing from TCRdb's copy, which holds only in-frame ones; the method was immunoSEQ multiplex PCR. The sample has some 170,000 clones, approximately 86% seen once. Source material: PBMCs. Every receptor here comes from a man aged 25-45 years in good health and CMV-seropositive.

In this sample, this clone turned up a few times. The chain links TRBV5-6 to TRBJ1-6, with D perhaps matching TRBD1 (6 bases). The CDR3 covers 15 residues. Looked up from germline, CDR1 is SGHDT and CDR2 is YYEEEE. Between the trimmed V and J ends, which lost 0 bases and 8 bases, there was a span of 12 bases. This chain's CDR3 is CASSLGEHRDSPLHF. The CDR3 DNA follows: TGTGCCAGCAGCTTGGGGGAGCACAGGGATTCACCCCTCCACTTT.

J is TRBJ1-1 and V is TRBV20-1, with TRBD1 as a possible D gene (6 bases). Germline-derived CDR1 and CDR2 are DFQATT and SNEGSKA (reference sequence). The V end lost 8 bases, the J end lost 5 bases, and 12 bases lay between the germline ends. The CDR3 is made up of 11 amino acids. In DNA form, the CDR3 reads TGCAGTTTGCACAGGGCGACTGAAGCTTTCTTT. The encoded protein is CSLHRATEAFF.

A single count supports this clone. The chain has TRBV5-1 and TRBJ2-7; TRBD2 is a possible D gene (5 bases). Germline V gene sequence: CDR1 SGHRS, CDR2 YFSETQ. CDR3 length equals 16 residues. V lost 0 bases and J 3 bases, leaving 16 bases between the germline ends. The chain's CDR3 is CASSLASGSPVYEQYF. In DNA form, the CDR3 reads TGCGCCAGCAGCTTGGCTTCGGGGTCCCCTGTCTACGAGCAGTACTTC.

V and J are TRBV5-1 and TRBJ1-2; possible D gene TRBD1, 5 bases. Germline V gene data show CDR1 as SGHRS and CDR2 as YFSETQ. The CDR3 runs to 16 residues. V gave up 4 bases and J gave up 5 bases, with 21 bases separating them. CDR3: CASSEHPGTSGYGYTF. The CDR3, as DNA: TGCGCCAGCAGCGAACACCCCGGGACCTCAGGGTATGGCTACACCTTC.

The chain combines TRBV20-1 with TRBJ2-3; D unresolved. Germline V gene data show CDR1 as DFQATT and CDR2 as SNEGSKA (reference sequence). Trimming stripped 3 bases from V and 6 bases from J, with 7 bases between. The CDR3 is made up of 11 amino acids. The CDR3 spells CSASVRDTQYF. The CDR3 coding sequence is TGCAGTGCTAGCGTGAGGGATACGCAGTATTTT.

The chain uses TRBV7-9 and TRBJ2-1; no clear D gene. CDR3 length: 13 residues. V gave up 5 bases and J gave up 5 bases, with 10 bases separating them. CDR1 is SEHNR, CDR2 FQNEAQ, per germline (reference sequence). CDR3 bases: TGTGCCAGCAGCCCTTTCCCCCACAATGAGCAGTTCTTC. The encoded protein is CASSPFPHNEQFF.

Here the CDR3 reads CASSYQPGSNSPLHF. The CDR3 DNA is TGTGCCAGCAGTTATCAGCCAGGCTCGAATTCACCCCTCCACTTT. The chain is built from TRBV6-5 and TRBJ1-6, with D unclear. V lost 3 bases and J 7 bases, leaving 13 bases between the germline ends. The V gene's germline CDR1 is MNHEY and CDR2 SVGAGI. This CDR3 is 15 amino acids long.

The rearrangement links TRBV19 to TRBJ2-6; tentative D call: TRBD2 (5 bases). The CDR3 spans 15 residues. Looked up from germline, CDR1 is LNHDA and CDR2 is SQIVND (reference sequence). V was shortened by 2 bases and J by 1 base, with 6 bases between the two germline ends. In nucleotides, the CDR3 is TGTGCCAGTAGTATACGGGGATCTGGGGCCAACGTCCTGACTTTC. Its protein is CASSIRGSGANVLTF. Filled out from reference TRBV19 and TRBJ2-6, the complete variable domain reads DGGITQSPKYLFRKEGQNVTLSCEQNLNHDAMYWYRQDPGQGLRLIYYSQIVNDFQKGDIAEGYSVSREKKESFPLTVTSAQKNPTAFYLCASSIRGSGANVLTFGAGSRLTVL.

The J gene is TRBJ1-6, the V gene TRBV11-3, with 9 bases matching TRBD1. CDR1 is SGHNT and CDR2 is YENEEA in the germline V gene. The trim removed 1 base at V and 4 bases at J, leaving 8 bases unmatched. The CDR3 runs to 18 residues. The CDR3 is CASSLANRDRVYNSPLHF. For the CDR3, the DNA is TGTGCCAGCAGCTTAGCGAACCGGGACAGGGTGTATAATTCACCCCTCCACTTT.

This clone appeared once. Written as DNA, the CDR3 is TGTGCCAGCAGCCAAGATTTCCGGGGGGGAAACTACGAGCAGTACTTC. Protein: CASSQDFRGGNYEQYF. The J gene is TRBJ2-7, the V gene TRBV4-2; 8 bases align to TRBD2. Germline trimming cut 0 bases from V and 3 bases from J; bases unmatched to any gene: 7. The germline V gene has CDR1 LGHNA and CDR2 YNFKEQ. The CDR3 is made up of 16 amino acids.

This chain uses TRBV11-3 with TRBJ2-1; TRBD1 is a possible D gene (6 bases). Trimming removed 4 bases at V and 9 bases at J, with 16 bases between. Germline CDR1 and CDR2: SGHNT and YENEEA. This CDR3 has 14 amino acids. The CDR3 loop reads CASSYPTGSREQFF. CDR3 DNA: TGTGCCAGCAGCTACCCGACAGGTAGCCGTGAGCAGTTCTTC.

The V call is TRBV15, the J call TRBJ2-1; 10 positions agree with TRBD2. Germline CDR1 LNHNV, CDR2 YYDKDF (reference sequence). The ends lost 2 bases at V and 5 bases at J; junction bases unmatched: 3. The CDR3 is 15 residues long. CDR3 in amino acids: CATSRRLAGNNEQFF. As DNA, the CDR3 is TGTGCCACCAGCAGAAGACTAGCGGGTAACAATGAGCAGTTCTTC.

The chain is built from TRBV28 and TRBJ2-7, with 7 bases identical to TRBD1. CDR3 length: 15 amino acids. Germline V gives CDR1 MDHEN, CDR2 SYDVKM. V lost 5 bases and J lost 0; bases outside the gene matches: 7. The CDR3 region is CASSPPGDSSYEQYF. The CDR3 DNA follows: TGTGCCAGCAGTCCCCCCGGGGACAGCTCCTACGAGCAGTACTTC.

The V and J genes are TRBV5-1 and TRBJ2-2, with no clear D. CDR1 and CDR2 from the germline V gene are SGHRS and YFSETQ. Deletions cut 2 bases from V and 7 bases from J, with 3 bases between. This CDR3 is built from 11 residues. The CDR3 region is CASSFIGELFF. CDR3 bases: TGCGCCAGCAGCTTCATCGGGGAGCTGTTTTTT. Drawing the rest from reference TRBV5-1 and TRBJ2-2, the complete variable domain is KAGVTQTPRYLIKTRGQQVTLSCSPISGHRSVSWYQQTPGQGLQFLFEYFSETQRNKGNFPGRFSGRQFSNSRSEMNVSTLELGDSALYLCASSFIGELFFGEGSRLTVL.

The V call is TRBV11-2, the J call TRBJ2-1; tentative D call: TRBD1 (6 bases). This CDR3 spans 15 amino acids. Germline loops: CDR1 SGHAT, CDR2 FQNNGV. With 6 bases removed from V and 0 bases from J, the gap between germline ends came to 12 bases. The CDR3, as DNA: TGTGCCAGCAGTCCGGGACAAAGCTCCTACAATGAGCAGTTCTTC. Protein product: CASSPGQSSYNEQFF.

The chain is built from TRBV11-3 and TRBJ2-1, with 9 bases fitting TRBD2. Germline V gene lookup returns CDR1 SGHNT and CDR2 YENEEA. Trimming removed 4 bases from V and 7 bases from J; junction bases left unmatched: 8. The CDR3 consists of 15 residues. The CDR3 loop is CASSSVAGAMNEQFF. The CDR3 DNA is TGTGCCAGCAGCTCGGTAGCGGGGGCAATGAATGAGCAGTTCTTC.

This clone was counted a few times. J is TRBJ1-5 and V is TRBV2, with a possible D match to TRBD1 (5 bases). This CDR3 is 13 amino acids long. The V and J ends lost 8 bases and 2 bases respectively, with 10 bases between them. Germline V gene sequence: CDR1 SNHLY, CDR2 FYNNEI. CDR3 nucleotides: TGTGCCAGCCGGGGGAGGGGCAATCAGCCCCAGCATTTT. It is translated as CASRGRGNQPQHF.

J is TRBJ2-1 and V is TRBV6-5; D is possibly TRBD1 (5 bases). The germline V and J ends were trimmed by 4 bases and 6 bases, with 19 bases remaining between them. The CDR3 consists of 16 residues. CDR1 MNHEY and CDR2 SVGAGI come from the germline V gene. This CDR3 reads CASSSPGPIGPNEQFF. The CDR3 bases are TGTGCCAGCAGTTCTCCAGGGCCAATAGGACCCAATGAGCAGTTCTTC.

The CDR3 loop reads CASSRQPTYNEQFF. The CDR3 nucleotides are TGTGCCAGCAGCCGACAACCAACCTACAATGAGCAGTTCTTC. V and J are TRBV6-5 and TRBJ2-1; D remains ambiguous. CDR1 MNHEY and CDR2 SVGAGI come from the germline V gene. CDR3 length: 14 residues. Trimming removed 6 bases at V and 2 bases at J, with 11 bases between.

This chain joins TRBV30 and TRBJ1-2, with TRBD1 as a possible D gene (6 bases). The CDR3 has 15 residues. Trimming took 3 bases from V and 4 from J, leaving 18 bases between them. Germline loops: CDR1 GTSNPN, CDR2 SVGIG (reference sequence). CDR3 bases: TGTGCCTGGAGAGGCACAGGGACCGGGCTCTATGGCTACACCTTC. Its protein product is CAWRGTGTGLYGYTF.

This sequence joins TRBV4-1 and TRBJ2-1, with D uncertain. Trimming removed 2 bases at V and 2 bases at J, with 7 bases between. Per the germline V gene, CDR1 is MGHRA and CDR2 is YSYEKL. The CDR3 totals 14 residues. DNA of the CDR3: TGCGCCAGCAGCCAAACGGAGACCTACAATGAGCAGTTCTTC. This gives the protein CASSQTETYNEQFF.

V and J are TRBV11-2 and TRBJ2-7, with 11 bases identical to TRBD2. The J segment lost 12 bases and the V segment lost 5 bases, leaving 6 bases of the junction unmatched. Germline V gene sequence: CDR1 SGHAT, CDR2 FQNNGV. The CDR3 loop spans 12 amino acids. The CDR3: CASSPTSGVRYF. CDR3 DNA: TGTGCCAGCAGCCCGACTAGCGGGGTTCGGTACTTC.

This clone is a singleton in its sample. The J gene is TRBJ2-5, the V gene TRBV7-2, with 11 bases lining up with TRBD1. The V gene's germline CDR1 is SGHTA and CDR2 FQGNSA. The CDR3 is 16 residues long. Losses at the gene ends were 5 bases for V and 6 bases for J; bases not matched to a gene: 11. The CDR3 is CASSRPGQGALKTQYF. The CDR3 DNA reads TGTGCCAGCAGCCGTCCCGGACAGGGGGCGTTGAAGACCCAGTACTTC. The full variable domain, in which reference TRBV7-2 and TRBJ2-5 provide the parts outside the CDR3, is GAGVSQSPSNKVTEKGKDVELRCDPISGHTALYWYRQSLGQGLEFLIYFQGNSAPDKSGLPSDRFSAERTGGSVSTLTIQRTQQEDSAVYLCASSRPGQGALKTQYFGPGTRLLVL.

This chain joins TRBV7-2 and TRBJ1-5; 9 nucleotides align to TRBD1. The CDR3 runs 15 residues. The germline V gene encodes CDR1 SGHTA and CDR2 FQGNSA. Trimming took 5 bases from V and 2 from J; bases not matched to a gene: 4. CDR3 residues: CASSGGQGGNQPQHF. The DNA for the CDR3 is TGTGCCAGCAGCGGGGGACAGGGAGGCAATCAGCCCCAGCATTTT.

V usage is TRBV5-1 and J usage is TRBJ2-7, with 7 nucleotides matching TRBD2. V lost 5 bases and J lost 3; bases outside the gene matches: 5. This CDR3 has 13 residues. Germline V lookup: CDR1 SGHRS, CDR2 YFSETQ. This chain's CDR3 is CASRLANNYEQYF. The CDR3 bases are TGCGCCAGCAGACTAGCGAATAACTACGAGCAGTACTTC.

The genes are TRBV28 and TRBJ2-3; TRBD1 or TRBD2 may be the D gene (5 bases each). The CDR3 length is 16 residues. Germline V lookup: CDR1 MDHEN, CDR2 SYDVKM. V was trimmed by 5 bases and J by 0 bases, leaving 15 bases between them. The CDR3 reads CASSPIWGKSTDTQYF. The DNA for the CDR3 is TGTGCCAGCAGTCCCATCTGGGGGAAGAGCACAGATACGCAGTATTTT.

The V call is TRBV7-2, the J call TRBJ2-7, with D perhaps matching TRBD1 (6 bases). This CDR3 contains 18 residues. Trimming left V 3 bases short and J 0 bases short, with 21 bases between. CDR1 is SGHTA, CDR2 FQGNSA, per germline. The CDR3 nucleotides read TGTGCCAGCAGCTTCGATGACACCGGGACATCCCGCTCCTACGAGCAGTACTTC. Its translation: CASSFDDTGTSRSYEQYF.

The rearrangement joins TRBV7-3 to TRBJ1-1; TRBD1 is a possible D gene (5 bases). In germline, CDR1 is SGHTA, CDR2 FQGTGA. V dropped 5 bases and J dropped 2 bases, with 9 bases sitting between them. The CDR3 consists of 13 residues. The CDR3 sequence: CASSRGGNTEAFF. CDR3 nucleotides: TGTGCCAGCAGCCGGGGGGGAAACACTGAAGCTTTCTTT. Looking up the rest from reference TRBV7-3 and TRBJ1-1 gives the full variable domain: GAGVSQTPSNKVTEKGKYVELRCDPISGHTALYWYRQSLGQGPEFLIYFQGTGAADDSGLPNDRFFAVRPEGSVSTLKIQRTERGDSAVYLCASSRGGNTEAFFGQGTRLTVV.

The rearrangement links TRBV5-6 to TRBJ2-7; tentatively, D is TRBD1 (6 bases). Germline loops: CDR1 SGHDT, CDR2 YYEEEE. The CDR3 spans 15 residues. V was shortened by 0 bases and J by 7 bases, with 17 bases between the two germline ends. The CDR3 protein is CASSLGGGRAKEQYF. In DNA form, the CDR3 reads TGTGCCAGCAGCTTGGGAGGGGGAAGGGCTAAGGAGCAGTACTTC.

This clone was seen more than once but under ten times. V gene TRBV6-5 combines with J gene TRBJ1-1; weak D call: TRBD1 (5 bases). There are 14 residues in the CDR3. The germline CDR1 and CDR2 sequences are MNHEY and SVGAGI. Deletions cut 0 bases from V and 1 base from J, with 6 bases between. The CDR3 loop reads CASSYSGENTEAFF. CDR3 nucleotide sequence: TGTGCCAGCAGTTACTCGGGGGAGAACACTGAAGCTTTCTTT.

The chain links TRBV14 to TRBJ1-3; D is undetermined. The CDR3 runs 15 residues. V lost 1 base, J lost 8 bases, and 15 bases lay in between. CDR1 and CDR2 (germline): SGHDN, FVKESK. The CDR3 coding sequence is TGTGCCAGCAGCCAAGCACGCGGGTGGGGAGACACCATATATTTT. It is translated as CASSQARGWGDTIYF. Full variable domain (outside the CDR3, taken from reference TRBV14 and TRBJ1-3): EAGVTQFPSHSVIEKGQTVTLRCDPISGHDNLYWYRRVMGKEIKFLLHFVKESKQDESGMPNNRFLAERTGGTYSTLKVQPAELEDSGVYFCASSQARGWGDTIYFGEGSWLTVV.